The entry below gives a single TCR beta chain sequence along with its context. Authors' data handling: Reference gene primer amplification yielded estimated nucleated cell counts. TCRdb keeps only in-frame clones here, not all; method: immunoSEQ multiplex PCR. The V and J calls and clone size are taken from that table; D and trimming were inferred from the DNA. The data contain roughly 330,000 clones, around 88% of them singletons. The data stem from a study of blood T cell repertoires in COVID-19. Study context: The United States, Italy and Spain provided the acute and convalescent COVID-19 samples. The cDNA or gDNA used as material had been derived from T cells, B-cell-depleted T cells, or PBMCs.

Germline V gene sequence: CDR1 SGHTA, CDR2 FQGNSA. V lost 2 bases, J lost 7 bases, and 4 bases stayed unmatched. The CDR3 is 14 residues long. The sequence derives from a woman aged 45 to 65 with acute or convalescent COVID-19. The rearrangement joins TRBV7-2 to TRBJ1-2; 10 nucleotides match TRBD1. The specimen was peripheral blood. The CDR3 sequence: CASSLQTGGSGYTF. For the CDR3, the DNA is TGTGCCAGCAGCTTACAGACAGGGGGCAGTGGCTACACCTTC.